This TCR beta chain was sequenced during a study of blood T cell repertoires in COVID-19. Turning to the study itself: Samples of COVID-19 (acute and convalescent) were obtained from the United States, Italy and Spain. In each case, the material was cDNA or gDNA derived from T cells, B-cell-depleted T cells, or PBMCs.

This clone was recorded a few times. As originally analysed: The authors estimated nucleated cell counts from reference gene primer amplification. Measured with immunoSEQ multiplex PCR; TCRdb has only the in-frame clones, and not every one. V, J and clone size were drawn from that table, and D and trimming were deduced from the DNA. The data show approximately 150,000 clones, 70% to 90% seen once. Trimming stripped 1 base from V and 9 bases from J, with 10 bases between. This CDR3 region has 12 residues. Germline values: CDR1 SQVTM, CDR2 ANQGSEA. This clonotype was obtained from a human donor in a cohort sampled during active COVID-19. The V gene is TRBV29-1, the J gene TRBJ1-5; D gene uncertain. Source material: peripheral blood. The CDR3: CSVEGRFRPQHF. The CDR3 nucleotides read TGCAGCGTTGAAGGCAGGTTTCGGCCCCAGCATTTT.